These T cell receptor beta chains were read from a single sample in a study of blood T cell repertoires in COVID-19. Libraries were prepared by immunoSEQ multiplex PCR; TCRdb keeps only in-frame clonotypes and omits some of them. The sample holds about 76,000 clones, roughly 88% seen once. Sequencing was carried out using peripheral blood. The receptors come from a man in his fifties or sixties with active COVID-19. Each CDR3 is given with its conserved first and last residue. The D gene is left open where the match is weak. The size field is filled for only some rows; it gives once, few, many or a size class.

d_gene	v_gene	abundance	CDR3aa
.	TRBV6-5	.	CASSYEPGAGSPLHF
.	TRBV19	.	CASRYRESDGYTF
.	TRBV6-6	.	CASSYEGASGQPQHF
.	TRBV6-2/TRBV6-3	.	CASSADRTNQETQYF
TRBD2	TRBV2	.	CASSGTRGTGELFF
TRBD1	TRBV18	once	CASSPGQVQYF
TRBD2	TRBV7-2	.	CASSFKRSGTLSGANVLTF
TRBD1	TRBV30	.	CAWSRGQLGNSPLHF
TRBD1	TRBV6-2/TRBV6-3	once	CASSYLGPLDRNYGYTF
.	TRBV19	.	CASSIGGSNYGYTF
TRBD2	TRBV29-1	.	CSVATSAQETQYF
TRBD2	TRBV7-9	.	CASSFPGLALHEQFF
TRBD1	TRBV7-3	.	CASSLGDRIYGYTF
.	TRBV4-3	.	CASSQERLVGAQYF
TRBD2	TRBV4-2	.	CASSQVRRLAGGGSYNEQFF
TRBD1	TRBV5-1	.	CASSRTGAEAFF
TRBD2	TRBV7-9	.	CASDKPTSEAFF
.	TRBV19	.	CASSMRDTNQPQHF
.	TRBV23-1	.	CASSRTTTADTQYF
TRBD1	TRBV4-1	few	CASSQRQGNSIGELFF
.	TRBV5-8	.	CASSLGRGASTDTQYF
.	TRBV10-3	.	CAIRGASSYEQYF
.	TRBV28	.	CASTARRENRDEQFF